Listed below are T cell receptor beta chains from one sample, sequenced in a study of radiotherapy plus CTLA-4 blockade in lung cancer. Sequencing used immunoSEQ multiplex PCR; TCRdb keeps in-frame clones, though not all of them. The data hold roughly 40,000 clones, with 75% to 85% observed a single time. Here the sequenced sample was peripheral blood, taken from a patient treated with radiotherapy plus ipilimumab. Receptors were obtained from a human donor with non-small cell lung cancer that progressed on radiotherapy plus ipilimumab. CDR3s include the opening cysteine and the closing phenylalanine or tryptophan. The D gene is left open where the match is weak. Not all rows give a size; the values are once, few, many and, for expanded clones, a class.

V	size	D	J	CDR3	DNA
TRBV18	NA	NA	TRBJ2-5	CASSPRQEETQYF	TGTGCCAGCTCACCAAGGCAGGAAGAGACCCAGTACTTC
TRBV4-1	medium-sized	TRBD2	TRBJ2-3	CASSQEGLVSSTDTQYF	TGCGCCAGCAGCCAAGAGGGACTAGTCTCTAGCACAGATACGCAGTATTTT
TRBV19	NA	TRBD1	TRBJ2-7	CASRPGQGIYEQYF	TGTGCCAGTAGGCCGGGACAGGGGATCTACGAGCAGTACTTC
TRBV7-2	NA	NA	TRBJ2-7	CASSLTTVSYEQYF	TGTGCCAGCAGCTTAACAACAGTATCCTACGAGCAGTACTTC
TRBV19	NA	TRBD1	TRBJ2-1	CASSAGTARNEQFF	TGTGCCAGTAGTGCCGGGACAGCCCGAAATGAGCAGTTCTTC
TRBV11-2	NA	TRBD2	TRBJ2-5	CASSLPGTSGGKTQYF	TGTGCCAGCAGCTTGCCCGGGACTAGCGGGGGGAAGACCCAGTACTTC
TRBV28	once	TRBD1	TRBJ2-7	CASSSGTGFYEQYF	TGTGCCAGCAGCTCCGGGACAGGGTTCTACGAGCAGTACTTC
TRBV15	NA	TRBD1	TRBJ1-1	CATSSQGAGTEAFF	TGTGCCACCAGCAGTCAGGGGGCCGGCACTGAAGCTTTCTTT
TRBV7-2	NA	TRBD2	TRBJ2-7	CASSLEAWRGYEQYF	TGTGCCAGCAGCTTAGAAGCATGGCGGGGGTACGAGCAGTACTTC
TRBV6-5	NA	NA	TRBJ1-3	CASSYSGRNSGNTIYF	TGTGCCAGCAGTTACTCTGGCAGGAACTCTGGAAACACCATATATTTT
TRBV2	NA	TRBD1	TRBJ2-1	CASRDDRGSYNEQFF	TGTGCCAGCAGGGACGACAGGGGGTCCTACAATGAGCAGTTCTTC
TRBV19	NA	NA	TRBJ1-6	CASSIMGQAESPLHF	TGTGCCAGTAGTATTATGGGCCAGGCCGAGTCACCCCTCCACTTT
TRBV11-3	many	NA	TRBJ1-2	CASSLDGAKARGYTF	TGTGCCAGCAGCTTAGATGGGGCTAAAGCCAGGGGCTACACCTTC
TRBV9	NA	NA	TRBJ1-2	CASSVDRQPLWGYTF	TGTGCCAGCAGCGTAGATAGACAGCCCCTCTGGGGCTACACCTTC
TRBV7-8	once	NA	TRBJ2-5	CASSLLPHYLDQETQYF	TGTGCCAGCAGCTTACTTCCTCACTACCTAGACCAAGAGACCCAGTACTTC
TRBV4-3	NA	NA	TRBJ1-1	CASSLLNDLGSEAFF	TGCGCCAGCAGCCTTCTCAACGATCTGGGGAGTGAAGCTTTCTTT
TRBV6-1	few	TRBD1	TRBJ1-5	CASSETTGGTSQHF	TGTGCCAGCAGTGAGACGACAGGGGGAACGTCCCAGCATTTT
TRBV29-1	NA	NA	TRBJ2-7	CSAADSSSYEQYF	TGCAGCGCGGCCGACAGCAGCTCCTACGAGCAGTACTTC
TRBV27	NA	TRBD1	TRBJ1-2	CASSLTGTGGNYGYTF	TGTGCCAGCAGTTTAACTGGGACAGGGGGTAACTATGGCTACACCTTC
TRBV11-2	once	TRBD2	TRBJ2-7	CASGRRESLGVRSYEQYF	TGTGCCAGCGGCAGGCGGGAGTCCCTTGGGGTCCGCTCTTACGAGCAGTACTTC
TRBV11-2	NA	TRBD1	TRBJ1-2	CASSPLRQGMGYGYTF	TGTGCCAGCAGCCCCCTAAGACAGGGAATGGGCTATGGCTACACCTTC
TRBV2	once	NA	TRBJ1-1	CASSTGQNTEAFF	TGTGCCAGCAGCACGGGACAGAACACTGAAGCTTTCTTT
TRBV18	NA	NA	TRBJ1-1	CASSHSEVVNTEAFF	TGTGCCAGCTCACACTCGGAGGTGGTAAACACTGAAGCTTTCTTT
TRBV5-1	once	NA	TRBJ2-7	CASSLAEVLHEQYF	TGCGCCAGCAGTTTGGCGGAGGTTCTCCACGAGCAGTACTTC
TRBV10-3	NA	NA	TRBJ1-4	CATNPRSNEKLFF	TGTGCCACAAACCCACGGAGTAATGAAAAACTGTTTTTT
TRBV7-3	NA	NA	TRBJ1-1	CASREAGSLEAFF	TGTGCCAGCAGGGAGGCGGGGAGTCTCGAAGCTTTCTTT
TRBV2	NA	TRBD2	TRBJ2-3	CASSDGLAGGGDTQYF	TGTGCCAGCAGTGACGGACTAGCGGGGGGAGGAGATACGCAGTATTTT
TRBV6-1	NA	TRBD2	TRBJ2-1	CASSPAGTSLSEQFF	TGTGCCAGCAGCCCCGCCGGGACTAGCCTCTCTGAGCAGTTCTTC